This entry features one TCR beta chain sequence. Its specificity is not known. These data come from a study of monozygotic twins with inflammatory bowel disease. Whole-study findings and limits: Relative clonotype sharing with others was diminished in IBD patients versus healthy twins, particularly with disease activity.

The germline gives CDR1 SGHTA, CDR2 FQGNSA. This CDR3 is 12 amino acids long. A total RNA quantity of about 4,000 ng went into each TCR library. A template switching step added UMIs, each with a 6-nucleotide sample barcode. Using the 5' RACE reads, TCRdb records one entry per CDR3 protein without DNA. This sample's table reports over 110,000 distinct CDR3 sequences. V gene TRBV7-2 combines with J gene TRBJ1-2. The sequencing sample was made of blood. This receptor was obtained from a human donor with ulcerative colitis or Crohn's disease, or a healthy co-twin of an affected twin (not recorded which). The CDR3 loop reads CASSLALWGYTF.